This T cell receptor beta chain was identified during a study of control samples from healthy donors and cancer patients. Repertoires were generated with immunoSEQ multiplex PCR, while TCRdb's copy carries only in-frame clones and drops some. The table has around 150,000 clones, approximately 91% seen once. The V gene end was trimmed by 4 bases and the J gene end by 2 bases; junction bases not matched to a gene: 9. The CDR3 loop spans 18 amino acids. Germline values: CDR1 MGHDK, CDR2 SYGVNS. The gene calls are TRBV25-1 and TRBJ2-3; 13 bases are a match to TRBD2. This sequence was found in a man aged 30 to 45 in good health. Material for sequencing was blood. The CDR3 reads CASSGATSGGLVTDTQYF. CDR3 in DNA: TGTGCCAGCAGTGGGGCGACTAGCGGGGGGCTGGTCACAGATACGCAGTATTTT. Full variable domain (missing parts from reference TRBV25-1 and TRBJ2-3): EADIYQTPRYLVIGTGKKITLECSQTMGHDKMYWYQQDPGMELHLIHYSYGVNSTEKGDLSSESTVSRIRTEHFPLTLESARPSHTSQYLCASSGATSGGLVTDTQYFGPGTRLTVL.